A single T cell receptor beta chain is shown here with its context. The antigen remains undetermined. These data come from a study of blood T cells in healthy people across ages. Primers used in a second PCR of roughly 7 to 12 cycles were a sample-barcoded 5' primer and a J-beta primer mix. TCRdb reprocessed the 5' RACE reads with MiXCR, giving one entry per CDR3 protein. The sample gives 1 million to 1.2 million distinct CDR3 sequences, around two fifths of which show up once; around 13% is in the top ten. Overall study findings and caveats: Estimates based on one million T cells were treated as lower bounds. With age, beta diversity per million T cells declined roughly linearly, significantly by 30 to 40. Strong correlation existed between TCR beta diversity and naive T cell percentage.

Each donor gave approximately 9.7 milliliters of peripheral blood. The sequence was collected from a man between 18 and 35 years old in good health. The sequencing input was blood.

The CDR3 bases are TGTGCCTGCCTACTAGCCCAATTGGGATCCCGTACGCAGTATTTT. It codes for CACLLAQLGSRTQYF. The V gene is TRBV30, the J gene TRBJ2-3, with TRBD2 as a possible D gene (6 bases). V gave up 6 bases and J gave up 8 bases, with 24 bases separating them. The CDR3 loop spans 15 amino acids. Germline V gives CDR1 GTSNPN, CDR2 SVGIG (reference sequence).